This T cell receptor (beta chain) comes out of a study of shared clonotypes between healthy human individuals. Study details: Per donor, three plates held CD4 naive cells, three held CD4 memory, two held CD8 naive and one held CD8 memory.

This clone occurred a few times. Its antigen is currently unknown. Study observations and caveats: Only blood was sampled, and tissue TCR repertoires likely differ from blood ones. Even with large depth, rarefaction showed that sorted-subset sequencing was incomplete.

The CDR3 contains 14 residues. Trimming at V came to 7 bases and at J to 6 bases, leaving 10 bases not matched to a gene. Germline V gives CDR1 MDHEN, CDR2 SYDVKM. In the study's own analysis: With immunoSEQ giving junction-only sequences and no quality scores, filtering differed. The table came from immunoSEQ multiplex PCR; TCRdb's copy has only in-frame clones and leaves some out. V, J and clone size reflect that table, while D and trimming were determined from the DNA. The sample yields 950,000 to 1,200,000 clones, approximately 75% seen once. The gene calls are TRBV28 and TRBJ1-1; 8 nucleotides line up with TRBD1. This clonotype originated in a man aged 18 to 35 in good health. Some clones in this sample may be carry-over from other donors' samples. Sequences were obtained from memory CD4+ T cells from PBMCs. Subset of the sample: CD45RA-negative fraction. CDR3 loop: CASTRTGKGAEAFF. Here the CDR3 DNA reads TGTGCCAGCACCCGGACAGGGAAAGGAGCTGAAGCTTTCTTT.